This TCR beta chain was profiled in a study of shared clonotypes between healthy human individuals. In the study overall: The plates for each donor numbered three CD4 naive, three CD4 memory, two CD8 naive and one CD8 memory.

For this clone: The antigen is unknown.

Points from the study as a whole: A few donors showed sharing of 4.5% to 5% of naive CD4 clonotypes. The study generally estimated greater richness for naive than memory subsets.

The CDR3 sequence is 16 residues long. V trimming: 6 bases; J trimming: 6 bases; junction bases outside the gene matches: 11. Germline CDR1 and CDR2: SNHLY and FYNNEI. Genomic DNA (from each subset) was split evenly across several immunoSEQ plates. Sequenced by immunoSEQ multiplex PCR; TCRdb stores in-frame clones only, minus some. This sample carries some 2 million clones, over 85% of them seen once, and the ten largest clones take 1% to 1.3%. Naive-designated CD8 cells lacked CD45RO, were positively enriched for CCR7, and omitted terminally differentiated effector memory CD45RA+ cells. V usage is TRBV2 and J usage is TRBJ2-3, with 11 bases aligning to TRBD2. The TCR comes from a man between 18 and 29 years old in good health. Sequencing used naive CD8+ T cells sorted from blood. The CDR3 DNA follows: TGTGCCAGCAGGACGGATAGCGGGGGGGCCGAGGATACGCAGTATTTT. This encodes CASRTDSGGAEDTQYF.